This TCR beta chain was identified during a study of Ad26.COV2.S vaccination and SARS-CoV-2 variants. Treatment of the sample: 15 to 20 received Ad26.COV2.S at low or high dose, single or two shots; about 5 received placebo; per-sample allocation not given. All samples were drawn on day 63, counting from the first vaccine or placebo injection. Immunization relied on an Ad26 vector, which expressed Wuhan-strain SARS-CoV-2 spike. Data came from immunoSEQ multiplex PCR; TCRdb stores just in-frame clones and leaves some out. Here the sample spans 400,000 to 450,000 clones, 90% being singletons. V shed 5 bases and J 0 bases; nucleotides not matched to a gene: 6. Germline lookup yields CDR1 SGHTA and CDR2 FQGNSA. CDR3 length: 15 residues.

Source: peripheral blood, taken in a trial of Ad26.COV2.S vaccine versus placebo. The V call is TRBV7-2, the J call TRBJ1-1, with 7 bases aligning to TRBD1. The source of this sequence is a person aged 18-60 years who received the Ad26.COV2.S COVID-19 vaccine or a placebo. The CDR3 loop is CASSQGGRLNTEAFF. The CDR3 DNA reads as TGTGCCAGCAGCCAGGGGGGGCGGTTGAACACTGAAGCTTTCTTT.